The 9 T cell receptor beta chains listed next were all sequenced from one sample in a study of human T cells and chemical hapten exposure. TCRdb analysed the RACE reads with MiXCR anew, one entry per CDR3 protein. The top ten clones hold roughly 2.4% of a sample with about 190,000 distinct CDR3 sequences, approximately 26% of them seen once. The time point was: patch test 3, about 24 weeks after DPC sensitization. Regarding treatment: therapeutic diphenylcyclopropenone sensitization with weekly scalp DPC. Here the sequenced sample was whole blood, taken in connection with sensitization to the hapten diphenylcyclopropenone (DPC). The source of these receptors is a woman in her thirties or forties with alopecia areata. Some clones in this sample may be carry-over from other donors' samples.

This clonotype was seen a handful of times. The genes are TRBV5-6 and TRBJ2-4; D could derive from TRBD1 or TRBD2 (5 bases each). The length of the CDR3 is 15 residues. V was pared by 0 bases and J by 5 bases, with 12 bases between. The V gene's germline CDR1 is SGHDT and CDR2 YYEEEE. As DNA, the CDR3 is TGTGCCAGCAGCTTGGTTGGGGGAAATCAAAACATTCAGTACTTC. Translating gives CASSLVGGNQNIQYF.

The V and J genes are TRBV20-1 and TRBJ2-1; D not resolved. Looked up from germline, CDR1 is DFQATT and CDR2 is SNEGSKA (reference sequence). The CDR3 has 16 amino acids. V was pared by 3 bases and J by 0 bases, with 15 bases between. This chain's CDR3 is CSASVHGLSSYNEQFF. For the CDR3, the DNA is TGCAGTGCTAGCGTCCATGGCCTGAGCTCCTACAATGAGCAGTTCTTC.

V usage is TRBV2 and J usage is TRBJ2-1; 7 bases are a match to TRBD2. V lost 2 bases to trimming and J lost 10 bases; unmatched junction nucleotides: 14. Germline lookup yields CDR1 SNHLY and CDR2 FYNNEI. This CDR3 is built from 16 residues. Here the CDR3 DNA reads TGTGCCAGCAGTGAACTCCCTAGCGGTGTGTCCGGAGAGCAGTTCTTC. Its translation: CASSELPSGVSGEQFF.

This chain uses TRBV25-1 with TRBJ1-6; TRBD1 might be the D (5 bases). Germline CDR1 and CDR2: MGHDK and SYGVNS. CDR3 length: 17 amino acids. V lost 4 bases, J lost 0 bases, and 13 bases lay in between. CDR3 in amino acids: CASSGTGLSSYNSPLHF. CDR3 in DNA: TGTGCCAGCAGTGGGACGGGACTAAGCTCCTATAATTCACCCCTCCACTTT.

The chain joins TRBV10-3 to TRBJ2-3; D ambiguous. CDR3 size: 13 residues. CDR1 ENHRY and CDR2 SYGVKD come from the germline V gene. V lost 6 bases to trimming and J lost 0 bases, with 7 bases between them. CDR3 in DNA: TGTGCCATCAGAGAAGGAAGCACAGATACGCAGTATTTT. This codes for CAIREGSTDTQYF.

This clonotype was counted only a few times. This chain links TRBV10-2 with TRBJ1-1; D unresolved. The CDR3 length is 15 residues. Per the germline V gene, CDR1 is WSHSY and CDR2 is SAAADI. V shed 2 bases and J shed 0 bases, with 10 bases lying between them. The CDR3 bases are TGCGCCAGCAGTGAGAATCCTTCAGTGAACACTGAAGCTTTCTTT. Its protein is CASSENPSVNTEAFF.

The rearrangement joins TRBV27 to TRBJ2-7; 8 bases agree with TRBD2. V lost 2 bases to trimming and J lost 4 bases; unmatched junction nucleotides: 4. From germline, CDR1 is MNHEY and CDR2 SMNVEV (reference sequence). The CDR3 is 14 residues long. The CDR3 bases are TGTGCCAGCAGTTTAGCGGGAGGCCTATACGAGCAGTACTTC. This gives the protein CASSLAGGLYEQYF.

In this sample, this clonotype turned up a few times. This chain connects TRBV2 to TRBJ1-3; 7 nucleotides align to TRBD1. The V segment lost 6 bases and the J segment 9 bases; nucleotides outside the gene matches: 8. Per the germline V gene, CDR1 is SNHLY and CDR2 is FYNNEI. The CDR3 is made up of 13 amino acids. CDR3 coding DNA: TGTGCCAGCAGCAACCGGGACAGTTCCACCATATATTTT. Encoded protein: CASSNRDSSTIYF. Full variable domain (remainder filled in from reference TRBV2 and TRBJ1-3): EPEVTQTPSHQVTQMGQEVILRCVPISNHLYFYWYRQILGQKVEFLVSFYNNEISEKSEIFDDQFSVERPDGSNFTLKIRSTKLEDSAMYFCASSNRDSSTIYFGEGSWLTVV.

V and J are TRBV3-1 and TRBJ2-5; 10 bases align to TRBD2. This CDR3 contains 16 residues. With 1 base clipped from V and 6 bases from J, the junction kept 8 bases outside the gene matches. CDR1 is LGHDT, CDR2 YNNKEL, per germline (reference sequence). CDR3 amino acids: CASSQAGSGRRQTQYF. The DNA of the CDR3 is TGTGCCAGCAGCCAAGCAGGTAGCGGGAGGAGGCAGACCCAGTACTTC.